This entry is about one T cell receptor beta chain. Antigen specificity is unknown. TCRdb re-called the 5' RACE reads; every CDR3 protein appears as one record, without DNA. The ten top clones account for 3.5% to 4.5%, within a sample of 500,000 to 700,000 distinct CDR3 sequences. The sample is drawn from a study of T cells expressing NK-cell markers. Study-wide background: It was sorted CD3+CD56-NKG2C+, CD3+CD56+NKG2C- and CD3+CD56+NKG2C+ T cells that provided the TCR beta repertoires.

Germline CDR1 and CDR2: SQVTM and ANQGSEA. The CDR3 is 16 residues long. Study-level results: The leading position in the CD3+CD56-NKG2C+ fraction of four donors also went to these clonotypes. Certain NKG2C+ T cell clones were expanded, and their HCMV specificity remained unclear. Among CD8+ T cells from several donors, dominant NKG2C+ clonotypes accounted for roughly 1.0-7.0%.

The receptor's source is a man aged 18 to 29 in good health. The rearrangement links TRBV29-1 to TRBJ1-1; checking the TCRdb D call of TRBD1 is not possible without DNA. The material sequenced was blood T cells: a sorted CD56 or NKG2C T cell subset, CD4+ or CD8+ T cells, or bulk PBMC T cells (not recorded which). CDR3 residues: CSVESPFRGARSEAFF.